This TCR beta chain came from a study of cytomegalovirus exposure and HLA in healthy donors. The PCR contained 60 Vbeta and 13 Jbeta primers. Using immunoSEQ multiplex PCR, the repertoire was profiled, and TCRdb retains in-frame clones only, with some absent. The table lists over 110,000 clones, almost 80% of them singletons. The CDR3 has 13 amino acids. Trimming shortened V by 3 bases and J by 4 bases, and 7 bases separated the two germline ends. Germline CDR1 reads KGHSH; CDR2 reads LQKENI. The genes are TRBV18 and TRBJ2-1, with D perhaps matching TRBD2 (6 bases). Sequencing input: PBMCs. The receptor was isolated from a man in his late teens or twenties in good health and CMV-seronegative. The CDR3 DNA reads TGTGCCAGCTCACCCGGGACTTACAATGAGCAGTTCTTC. It encodes CASSPGTYNEQFF. Based on the CDR3 plus reference TRBV18 and TRBJ2-1, the full variable domain is NAGVMQNPRHLVRRRGQEARLRCSPMKGHSHVYWYRQLPEEGLKFMVYLQKENIIDESGMPKERFSAEFPKEGPSILRIQQVVRGDSAAYFCASSPGTYNEQFFGPGTRLTVL.